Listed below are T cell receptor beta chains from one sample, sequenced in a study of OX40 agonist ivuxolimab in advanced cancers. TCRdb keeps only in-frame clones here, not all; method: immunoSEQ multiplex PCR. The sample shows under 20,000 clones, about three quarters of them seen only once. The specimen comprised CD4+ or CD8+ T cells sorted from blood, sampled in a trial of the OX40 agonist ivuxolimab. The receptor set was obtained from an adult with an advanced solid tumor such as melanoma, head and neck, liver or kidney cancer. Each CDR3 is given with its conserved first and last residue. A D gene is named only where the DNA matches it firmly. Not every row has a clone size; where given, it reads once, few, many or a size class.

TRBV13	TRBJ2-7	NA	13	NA	TGTGCCAGCAGCTTAGTATACGGGACCGAGCAGTACTTC	CASSLVYGTEQYF
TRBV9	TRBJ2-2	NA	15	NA	TGTGCCAGCAGCGTTTTCGAGCCGAACACCGGGGAGCTGTTTTTT	CASSVFEPNTGELFF
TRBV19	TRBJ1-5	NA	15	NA	TGTGCCAGTAGTATAAAACACGCTAGCAATCAGCCCCAGCATTTT	CASSIKHASNQPQHF
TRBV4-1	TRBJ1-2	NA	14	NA	TGCGCCAGCAGCCACCCGGGGCTAACGGGGGGCTACACCTTC	CASSHPGLTGGYTF
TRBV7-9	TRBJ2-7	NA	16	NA	TGTGCCAGCAGCCACTTTACAGAGAGGAGCTCCTACGAGCAGTACTTC	CASSHFTERSSYEQYF
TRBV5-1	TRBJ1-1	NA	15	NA	TGCGCCAGCAGCTTGGTAGGCGGATCGAACACTGAAGCTTTCTTT	CASSLVGGSNTEAFF
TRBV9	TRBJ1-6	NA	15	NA	TGTGCCAGCAGCGTAGTAGGGGACTATAATTCACCCCTCCACTTT	CASSVVGDYNSPLHF
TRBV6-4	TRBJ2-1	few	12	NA	TGTGCCATCAGTGAGTCGAACAATGAGCAGTTCTTC	CAISESNNEQFF
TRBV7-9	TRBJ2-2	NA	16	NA	TGTGCCAGCAGCCGTAACCCGGGGTCTTACACCGGGGAGCTGTTTTTT	CASSRNPGSYTGELFF
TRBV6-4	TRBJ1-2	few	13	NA	TGTGCCAGCAGCGGAGGGACTGCCTATGGCTACACCTTC	CASSGGTAYGYTF
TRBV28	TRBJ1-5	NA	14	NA	TGTGCCAGCAGTTTGAGGGAAGGCAATCAGCCCCAGCATTTT	CASSLREGNQPQHF
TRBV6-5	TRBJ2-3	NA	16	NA	TGTGCCAGCAGTTACTCGATGGGATATAGCACAGATACGCAGTATTTT	CASSYSMGYSTDTQYF
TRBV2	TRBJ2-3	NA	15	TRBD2	TGTGCCAGCGTAGGCGGGAGCCCGGGGACAGATACGCAGTATTTT	CASVGGSPGTDTQYF
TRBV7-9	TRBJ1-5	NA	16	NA	TGTGCCAGCAGCCGAACCGCGGGGAGGGACAATCAGCCCCAGCATTTT	CASSRTAGRDNQPQHF
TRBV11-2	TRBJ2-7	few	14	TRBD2	TGTGCCAGCAGCTTAGGGCTAGCGGGGACTGAGCAGTACTTC	CASSLGLAGTEQYF
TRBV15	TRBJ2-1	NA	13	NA	TGTGCCACCAGCAGAGATCGGCGCGATGAGCAGTTCTTC	CATSRDRRDEQFF
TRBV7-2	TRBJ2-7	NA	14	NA	TGTGCCAGCAGCTTAGAGGGGGGCGGCTACGAGCAGTACTTC	CASSLEGGGYEQYF
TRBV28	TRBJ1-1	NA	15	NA	TGTGCCAGCAGTACGAAGGTATTGCGAGGAACTGAAGCTTTCTTT	CASSTKVLRGTEAFF
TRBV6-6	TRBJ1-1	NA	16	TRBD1	TGTGCCAGCAGTCAGTGGACAGGGAGGATGAACACTGAAGCTTTCTTT	CASSQWTGRMNTEAFF
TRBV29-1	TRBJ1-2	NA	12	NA	TGCAGCGTTGAACGACAGTCCTATGGCTACACCTTC	CSVERQSYGYTF
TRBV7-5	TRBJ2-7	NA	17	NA	TGTGCCAGCAGCTTAGAAGGGGGACAGGGCATTTTCTACGAGCAGTACTTC	CASSLEGGQGIFYEQYF
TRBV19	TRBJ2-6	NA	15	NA	TGTGCCAGTAGTATTTCGCTTTTTGGGGCCAACGTCCTGACTTTC	CASSISLFGANVLTF
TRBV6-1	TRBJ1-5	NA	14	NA	TGTGCCAGCAGTGAAAGCGGGATGGTTCAGCCCCAGCATTTT	CASSESGMVQPQHF
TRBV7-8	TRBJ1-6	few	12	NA	TGTGCCAGCAGCTGGGGACTTTCACCCCTCCACTTT	CASSWGLSPLHF
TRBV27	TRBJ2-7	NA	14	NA	TGTGCCAGCAGTCCCCTCGGTGGGGACTACGAGCAGTACTTC	CASSPLGGDYEQYF
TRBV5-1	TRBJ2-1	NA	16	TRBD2	TGCGCCAGCAGCTTGGGACTAGCGGGGGGGCCGGGTGAGCAGTTCTTC	CASSLGLAGGPGEQFF
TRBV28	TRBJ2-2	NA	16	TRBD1	TGTGCCAGCAGAGAGACGGGACAGAGTAACACCGGGGAGCTGTTTTTT	CASRETGQSNTGELFF
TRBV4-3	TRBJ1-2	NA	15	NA	TGCGCCAGCAGCCAGGGGGGTGTCGGGAATGAGGGCTACACCTTC	CASSQGGVGNEGYTF
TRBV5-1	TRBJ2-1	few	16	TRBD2	TGCGCCAGCAGCTTGGTAGCGGGAGGGCTAGGGGATGAGCAGTTCTTC	CASSLVAGGLGDEQFF
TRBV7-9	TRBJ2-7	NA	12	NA	TGTGCCAGCAGCTCGGAGGGCTACGAGCAGTACTTC	CASSSEGYEQYF
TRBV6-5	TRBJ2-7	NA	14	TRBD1	TGTGCCAGCAGTTACTCGGGACAGCTGGGCGAGCAGTACTTC	CASSYSGQLGEQYF
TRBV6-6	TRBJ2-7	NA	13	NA	TGTGCCAGGAATCCTACAGGGCTATACGAGCAGTACTTC	CARNPTGLYEQYF
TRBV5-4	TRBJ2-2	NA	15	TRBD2	TGTGCCAGCAGCGGGCTAGCGGGAGTTACCGGGGAGCTGTTTTTT	CASSGLAGVTGELFF
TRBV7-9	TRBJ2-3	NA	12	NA	TGTGCCAGCAGCGGGCCGTCGGCCACGCAGTATTTT	CASSGPSATQYF
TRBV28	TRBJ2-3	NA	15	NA	TGTGCCAGCCTACGGGGGACCTTTATTGCGGATACGCAGTATTTT	CASLRGTFIADTQYF
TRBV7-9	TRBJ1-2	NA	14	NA	TGTGCCAGCAGCAGGACGGAAGCTAACTATGGCTACACCTTC	CASSRTEANYGYTF
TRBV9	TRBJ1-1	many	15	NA	TGTGCCAGCAGCGTAGTCTTGGGGACTAGGGCTGAAGCTTTCTTT	CASSVVLGTRAEAFF
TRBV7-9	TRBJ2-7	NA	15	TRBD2	TGTGCCAGCAGCCCGCGGGGGGGGTACTCCTACGAGCAGTACTTC	CASSPRGGYSYEQYF
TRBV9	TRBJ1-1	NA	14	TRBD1	TGTGCCAGCAGACCCGGGACAGGGAGCACTGAAGCTTTCTTT	CASRPGTGSTEAFF
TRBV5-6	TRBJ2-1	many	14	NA	TGTGCCAGCAGCCGGGTGAGCTCCTACAATGAGCAGTTCTTC	CASSRVSSYNEQFF
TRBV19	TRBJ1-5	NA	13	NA	TGTGCCAGTAGTATTGTAGTCAATCAGCCCCAGCATTTT	CASSIVVNQPQHF
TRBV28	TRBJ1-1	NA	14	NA	TGTGCCAGCACCAGTCAGGGTGGGAACACTGAAGCTTTCTTT	CASTSQGGNTEAFF
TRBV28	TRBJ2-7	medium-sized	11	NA	TGTGCCAGCAGTTTTGGGGAAGGGCAGTACTTC	CASSFGEGQYF
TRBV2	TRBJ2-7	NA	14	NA	TGTGCCAGCAGTGAGGCAGGGGGGATCTACGAGCAGTACTTC	CASSEAGGIYEQYF
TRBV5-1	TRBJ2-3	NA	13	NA	TGCGCCGGTCCTCGGACTACTACAGATACGCAGTATTTT	CAGPRTTTDTQYF
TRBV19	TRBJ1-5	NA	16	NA	TGTGCCAGTAGTATAGTAGGGGGTTCGGGCAATCAGCCCCAGCATTTT	CASSIVGGSGNQPQHF
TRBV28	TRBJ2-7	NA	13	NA	TGTGCCAGCAGTTTTGGAGGGTCCCACGAGCAGTACTTC	CASSFGGSHEQYF
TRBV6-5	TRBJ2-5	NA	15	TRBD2	TGTGCCACCAAGGAGGCGGGAGGCCTCCAAGAGACCCAGTACTTC	CATKEAGGLQETQYF
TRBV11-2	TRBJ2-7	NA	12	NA	TGTGCCAGCAGCGGAGGACCTTACGAGCAGTACTTC	CASSGGPYEQYF
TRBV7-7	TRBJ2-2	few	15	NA	TGTGCTAGCAGCCCCAGTTGGAGGAACACCGGGGAGCTGTTTTTT	CASSPSWRNTGELFF
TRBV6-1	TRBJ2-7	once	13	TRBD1	TGTGCCACTCGGCCGGGACAGCGAACCGAGCAGTACTTC	CATRPGQRTEQYF
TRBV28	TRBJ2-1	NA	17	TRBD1	TGTGCCAGCAGTCCGACCCGGACAGGGGGCCTTTACAATGAGCAGTTCTTC	CASSPTRTGGLYNEQFF
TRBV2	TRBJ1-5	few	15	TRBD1	TGTGCCAGCAGTGAAGCCGGGACAGGGTTTCCGCCCCAGCATTTT	CASSEAGTGFPPQHF
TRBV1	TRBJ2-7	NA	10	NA	TGCACCCCCAGAATTTACGAGCAGTACTTC	CTPRIYEQYF
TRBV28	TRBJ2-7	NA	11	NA	TGTGCCAGCAGGGTTGGCTACGAGCAGTACTTC	CASRVGYEQYF